These 2 T cell receptor beta chains share one sample of origin, sequenced in a study of blood T cell repertoires in COVID-19. Sequencing was performed with immunoSEQ multiplex PCR; in TCRdb, only in-frame clones are kept and a portion is missing. This table holds about 140,000 clones, 88% found once. The sequenced sample was peripheral blood. These receptors came from a woman aged 55-69 years with acute or convalescent COVID-19.

V is TRBV4-3 and J is TRBJ2-2; TRBD2 might be the D (5 bases). The V gene lost 1 base and the J gene lost 3 bases, with 12 bases spanning the gap. The germline gives CDR1 LGHNA, CDR2 YSLEER. CDR3 length equals 16 residues. The chain's CDR3 is CASSQASTRDTGELFF. In DNA form, the CDR3 reads TGCGCCAGCAGCCAAGCCAGCACGCGGGACACCGGGGAGCTGTTTTTT.

CDR3: CAWGKGTSMLNEQFF. The CDR3 coding sequence is TGTGCCTGGGGCAAGGGGACTAGTATGTTAAATGAGCAGTTCTTC. V is TRBV30 and J is TRBJ2-1, with 8 bases that match TRBD2. V shed 5 bases and J 7 bases; nucleotides not matched to a gene: 13. This CDR3 spans 15 amino acids. Per the germline V gene, CDR1 is GTSNPN and CDR2 is SVGIG (reference sequence). Variable domain in full (rest from reference TRBV30 and TRBJ2-1): SQTIHQWPATLVQPVGSPLSLECTVEGTSNPNLYWYRQAAGRGLQLLFYSVGIGQISSEVPQNLSASRPQDRQFILSSKKLLLSDSGFYLCAWGKGTSMLNEQFFGPGTRLTVL.